This T cell receptor beta chain was documented in a study of T cells after yellow fever vaccination. Looking at the study overall: SMART-Seq v4 Ultra Low Input handled preparation of low-cell-number fractions.

They built TCR cDNA with 5'RACE template switching, a step that put in a universal primer site and UMIs. In TCRdb, the 5' RACE reads were re-called with MiXCR into one record per CDR3 protein. The sample gives 250,000 to 400,000 distinct CDR3 sequences, roughly 4% of which show up once; 20% to 25% is in the top ten. To note about this clonotype: The antigen is unknown.

The CDR3 has 13 residues. The V gene lost 3 bases and the J gene lost 4 bases, with 9 bases spanning the gap. CDR1 is SGHTA and CDR2 is FQGTGA in the germline V gene. Findings and limits, study-wide: Weaker overall was a secondary response that nonetheless peaked faster, on day 5 versus 15. Reappearing after the booster were most of the clones from primary vaccination (less than 97% CD4, 88% CD8).

Specimen: PBMCs, collected 5 days after the yellow fever booster vaccination. V usage is TRBV7-3 and J usage is TRBJ1-2, with TRBD1 as a possible D gene (6 bases). This clonotype originated in a man younger than 35 who received the YFV17D yellow fever vaccine. CDR3 loop: CASSFGGSYGYTF. The DNA of the CDR3 is TGTGCCAGCAGCTTTGGGGGCTCCTATGGCTACACCTTC.